The entry below describes one T cell receptor beta chain. Its antigen is as yet unknown. The sample comes from a study of shared clonotypes between healthy human individuals. General study results and limits: Rarefaction analysis demonstrated incomplete sorted-subset sequencing notwithstanding large depth.

Here immunoSEQ multiplex PCR was the method, and the copy in TCRdb shows in-frame clones only, minus some. Here the sample spans roughly 640,000 clones, approximately 79% being singletons. Sequencing was performed on memory CD4+ T cells sorted from blood. The subset was: CD45RA-negative fraction. This clonotype originated in a woman aged 25 to 39 in good health.

CDR3 in DNA: TGTGCCAGCACCCCGGGAGTCGGGTACGAGCAGTACTTC. Translated: CASTPGVGYEQYF. V usage is TRBV7-2 and J usage is TRBJ2-7, with D possibly matching TRBD2 (6 bases). The CDR3 covers 13 residues. The ends were cut back, 7 bases at V and 4 bases at J, with 14 bases in the middle. Germline lookup yields CDR1 SGHTA and CDR2 FQGNSA. The full variable domain, with the rest looked up from reference TRBV7-2 and TRBJ2-7, is GAGVSQSPSNKVTEKGKDVELRCDPISGHTALYWYRQSLGQGLEFLIYFQGNSAPDKSGLPSDRFSAERTGGSVSTLTIQRTQQEDSAVYLCASTPGVGYEQYFGPGTRLTVT.